This is a list of T cell receptor beta chains from one sample in a study of cytomegalovirus exposure and HLA in healthy donors. Method: immunoSEQ multiplex PCR; TCRdb's copy keeps in-frame clones and lacks some. The sample yields 110,000 to 150,000 clones, roughly three quarters seen once. The sample comprised PBMCs. The receptors were gathered from a man aged 18 to 30 in good health and CMV-seronegative. CDR3s include the opening cysteine and the closing phenylalanine or tryptophan. Each record gives: clone size, V gene, D gene, J gene, CDR3 DNA, CDR3 protein. A D gene is named only where the DNA matches it firmly. Some rows have no size entry. The others give once, few or many, or a class for an expanded clone.

clone size: -
V gene: TRBV11-2
D gene: TRBD1
J gene: TRBJ1-2
CDR3 DNA: TGTGCCAGCAGCTCGGTTCGGGGACAGGGGAACTATGGCTACACCTTC
CDR3 protein: CASSSVRGQGNYGYTF

clone size: -
V gene: TRBV29-1
D gene: TRBD2
J gene: TRBJ2-1
CDR3 DNA: TGCAGCGTTGATGCCGGGACTAGCGGGGGAAATGAGCAGTTCTTC
CDR3 protein: CSVDAGTSGGNEQFF

clone size: -
V gene: TRBV29-1
D gene: -
J gene: TRBJ1-1
CDR3 DNA: TGCAGCGTTGAAGGCGAGACACGGATCGAAGCTTTCTTT
CDR3 protein: CSVEGETRIEAFF

clone size: -
V gene: TRBV11-3
D gene: -
J gene: TRBJ2-1
CDR3 DNA: TGTGCCAGCAGCTTAGCACAGGGCCATGAGCAGTTCTTC
CDR3 protein: CASSLAQGHEQFF

clone size: -
V gene: TRBV2
D gene: TRBD2
J gene: TRBJ2-1
CDR3 DNA: TGTGCCGGCCTGGCGGGAGGCCACTCCTACAATGAGCAGTTCTTC
CDR3 protein: CAGLAGGHSYNEQFF

clone size: few
V gene: TRBV15
D gene: -
J gene: TRBJ2-5
CDR3 DNA: TGTGCCACCAGCAGAGCTTCAGGGACATCAAAAGAGACCCAGTACTTC
CDR3 protein: CATSRASGTSKETQYF

clone size: once
V gene: TRBV28
D gene: -
J gene: TRBJ2-5
CDR3 DNA: TGTGCCAGCACCCTCAGGGGACCTAGTCGAGGGACCCAGTACTTC
CDR3 protein: CASTLRGPSRGTQYF

clone size: -
V gene: TRBV19
D gene: -
J gene: TRBJ1-5
CDR3 DNA: TGTGCCAGTGATCCATGGGACAACAATCAGCCCCAGCATTTT
CDR3 protein: CASDPWDNNQPQHF

clone size: -
V gene: TRBV6-1
D gene: -
J gene: TRBJ1-1
CDR3 DNA: TGTGCCAGCGCGAGGGCGGATATCATGACCACTGAAGCTTTCTTT
CDR3 protein: CASARADIMTTEAFF

clone size: -
V gene: TRBV7-3
D gene: TRBD2
J gene: TRBJ2-1
CDR3 DNA: TGTGCCAGCAGCTTAATAGCGGGTTCCTACAATGAGCAGTTCTTC
CDR3 protein: CASSLIAGSYNEQFF

clone size: -
V gene: TRBV6-6
D gene: -
J gene: TRBJ1-1
CDR3 DNA: TGTGCCAGCAGTTCCCTCGGACCCCGGGGCACTGAAGCTTTCTTT
CDR3 protein: CASSSLGPRGTEAFF

clone size: few
V gene: TRBV30
D gene: TRBD1
J gene: TRBJ1-5
CDR3 DNA: TGTGCCTGGAGTGGAGACAGGGGACTTTTCTCTAATCAGCCCCAGCATTTT
CDR3 protein: CAWSGDRGLFSNQPQHF

clone size: -
V gene: TRBV30
D gene: TRBD1
J gene: TRBJ1-1
CDR3 DNA: TGTGCCTGGAGTGCCTTTACTGCGGAACAGGGGGCACGGGGGGAAGCTTTCTTT
CDR3 protein: CAWSAFTAEQGARGEAFF

clone size: -
V gene: TRBV7-2
D gene: -
J gene: TRBJ2-7
CDR3 DNA: TGTGCCAGCAGCTTAGTCTGGGGGGGCGTTTCCCCCTACGAGCAGTACTTC
CDR3 protein: CASSLVWGGVSPYEQYF

clone size: -
V gene: TRBV7-9
D gene: -
J gene: TRBJ1-2
CDR3 DNA: TGTGCCAGCAGCTCGGGTATCGTTAACTACACCTTC
CDR3 protein: CASSSGIVNYTF

clone size: few
V gene: TRBV11-3
D gene: TRBD1
J gene: TRBJ1-1
CDR3 DNA: TGTGCCAGTGGGACAGGGGGCCCGAACACTGAAGCTTTCTTT
CDR3 protein: CASGTGGPNTEAFF

clone size: -
V gene: TRBV7-3
D gene: -
J gene: TRBJ2-1
CDR3 DNA: TGTGCCAGCAGCTTCTTAGGGGGGGGCGATGAGCAGTTCTTC
CDR3 protein: CASSFLGGGDEQFF

clone size: -
V gene: TRBV7-2
D gene: TRBD1
J gene: TRBJ1-4
CDR3 DNA: TGTGCCAGCAGCCTGCAATCCGGGACAGGGGGGGGAAAACTGTTTTTT
CDR3 protein: CASSLQSGTGGGKLFF

clone size: -
V gene: TRBV7-9
D gene: -
J gene: TRBJ1-4
CDR3 DNA: TGTGCCAGCAGCTTAGTAGCAGGACAAAACGAAAAACTGTTTTTT
CDR3 protein: CASSLVAGQNEKLFF

clone size: few
V gene: TRBV7-9
D gene: -
J gene: TRBJ2-5
CDR3 DNA: TGTGCCAGCAAAGGGTGGGGTATGCGGGGAGAGACCCAGTACTTC
CDR3 protein: CASKGWGMRGETQYF

clone size: -
V gene: TRBV10-3
D gene: TRBD2
J gene: TRBJ2-3
CDR3 DNA: TGTGCCATCAGTGACCTGGTGCTGACTGCCTATAGCGGGATTAGCTCAGATACGCAGTATTTT
CDR3 protein: CAISDLVLTAYSGISSDTQYF

clone size: -
V gene: TRBV30
D gene: -
J gene: TRBJ1-1
CDR3 DNA: TGTGCCTGGAGTGTTTCTCTCACTGAAGCTTTCTTT
CDR3 protein: CAWSVSLTEAFF

clone size: -
V gene: TRBV5-1
D gene: -
J gene: TRBJ2-7
CDR3 DNA: TGCGCCAGCAGCCCGGTTGTACGCGGGACCGAGCAGTACTTC
CDR3 protein: CASSPVVRGTEQYF

clone size: -
V gene: TRBV10-2
D gene: TRBD2
J gene: TRBJ2-1
CDR3 DNA: TGCGCCAGCAGTGACGGGCGGGGGGGCAACTCTCCGTTCTTC
CDR3 protein: CASSDGRGGNSPFF

clone size: -
V gene: TRBV6-6
D gene: -
J gene: TRBJ2-5
CDR3 DNA: TGTGCCAGCAGTTTCCAGGGGGGAGAGACCCAGTACTTC
CDR3 protein: CASSFQGGETQYF

clone size: few
V gene: TRBV7-3
D gene: TRBD2
J gene: TRBJ2-1
CDR3 DNA: TGTGCCAGCAGCTTAGCGGGGGGTTTTGAGCAGTTCTTC
CDR3 protein: CASSLAGGFEQFF

clone size: -
V gene: TRBV9
D gene: TRBD2
J gene: TRBJ2-1
CDR3 DNA: TGTGCCAGCAGCGTAAGGGTGGGGGGAACTAGCGGGGGGAATGAGCAGTTCTTC
CDR3 protein: CASSVRVGGTSGGNEQFF

clone size: once
V gene: TRBV5-1
D gene: -
J gene: TRBJ1-4
CDR3 DNA: TGCGCCAGCAGCGCGGGAGCAACTAATGAAAAACTGTTTTTT
CDR3 protein: CASSAGATNEKLFF

clone size: few
V gene: TRBV5-4
D gene: TRBD1
J gene: TRBJ2-3
CDR3 DNA: TGTGCCAGCAGCCCGAAAATGGACAGGGCGGCAGATACGCAGTATTTT
CDR3 protein: CASSPKMDRAADTQYF

clone size: once
V gene: TRBV5-6
D gene: -
J gene: TRBJ1-2
CDR3 DNA: TGTGCCAGCAGCCTCAGGGTAAACTATGGCTACACCTTC
CDR3 protein: CASSLRVNYGYTF

clone size: -
V gene: TRBV15
D gene: TRBD1
J gene: TRBJ1-2
CDR3 DNA: TGTGCCACCAGCAGTGGCGGGACAGGGGGGGTTGTGGGCTACACCTTC
CDR3 protein: CATSSGGTGGVVGYTF

clone size: few
V gene: TRBV7-3
D gene: -
J gene: TRBJ2-3
CDR3 DNA: TGTGCCAGCAGCTCTTCGCTAACGGGCACAGATACGCAGTATTTT
CDR3 protein: CASSSSLTGTDTQYF

clone size: few
V gene: TRBV19
D gene: TRBD1
J gene: TRBJ1-2
CDR3 DNA: TGTGCCACCTCGGAGGGGGCGGGTAGGACCTTC
CDR3 protein: CATSEGAGRTF

clone size: few
V gene: TRBV6-5
D gene: -
J gene: TRBJ1-1
CDR3 DNA: TGTGCCAGCAGTTACCGGGAAGGAGTGAACACTGAAGCTTTCTTT
CDR3 protein: CASSYREGVNTEAFF